This T cell receptor (beta chain) was retrieved from a study of blood T cell repertoires in COVID-19. V shed 2 bases, J shed 8 bases, and the junction held 8 bases outside the gene matches. The CDR3 is made up of 14 amino acids. Germline values: CDR1 WNHNN, CDR2 SYGVQD (reference sequence). TCRdb's copy holds only in-frame clones and misses some; the assay was immunoSEQ multiplex PCR. Among 200,000 to 250,000 clones listed, approximately 84% were seen once. The J gene is TRBJ1-2, the V gene TRBV10-1; 7 nucleotides match TRBD1. Source material: peripheral blood. This TCR came from an elderly man with acute or convalescent COVID-19. The DNA of the CDR3 is TGCGCCAGCAGTGAGACCAGGGGGTTTGGGGGCTACACCTTC. Its translation: CASSETRGFGGYTF.